The next 18 T cell receptor beta chains were all read from a single sample in a study of Graves' ophthalmopathy and Graves' hyperthyroidism. Scientists amplified the TCR beta CDR3 regions from RNA transcripts. Second-round multiplex PCR came after a first-round RT-PCR that employed HTBI primers. TCRdb re-called the multiplex PCR reads with MiXCR, one entry per CDR3 protein. The sample includes 900,000 to 1,200,000 distinct CDR3 sequences, about two fifths of them seen just once. The sequencing input was peripheral blood or thyroid tissue (not recorded which). The receptors shown here come from an adult man with Graves' hyperthyroidism.

V usage is TRBV28 and J usage is TRBJ1-4; D gene ambiguous. Germline V CDR1 and CDR2: MDHEN, SYDVKM. The germline V and J ends were trimmed by 3 bases and 8 bases, with 13 bases remaining between them. The CDR3 runs to 14 residues. CDR3 amino acids: CASSLELFGEKLFF. DNA of the CDR3: TGTGCCAGCAGTTTGGAACTATTCGGAGAAAAACTGTTTTTT.

The J gene is TRBJ2-2, the V gene TRBV6-5, with D perhaps assigned TRBD1 or TRBD2 (5 bases each). The CDR3 length is 16 residues. V was trimmed by 4 bases and J by 1 base, leaving 13 bases between them. Germline CDR1 reads MNHEY; CDR2 reads SVGAGI. The CDR3 coding sequence is TGTGCCAGCAGTTCTCGAGGTGGGGGGAACACCGGGGAGCTGTTTTTT. It encodes CASSSRGGGNTGELFF.

The table lists this clonotype with many counts. The V gene is TRBV20-1, the J gene TRBJ2-7; no clear D gene. Germline assignment: CDR1 DFQATT and CDR2 SNEGSKA (reference sequence). Between the trimmed V and J ends, which lost 3 bases and 7 bases, there was a span of 22 bases. This CDR3 comprises 15 residues. DNA for the CDR3: TGCAGTGCTAGGCTGGCTAGTTCGGGTTCGCGGGAGCAGTACTTC. Protein product: CSARLASSGSREQYF.

The gene calls are TRBV5-1 and TRBJ2-2; a weak D match, TRBD1 (5 bases). CDR1 and CDR2 (germline): SGHRS, YFSETQ. CDR3 length: 14 amino acids. The ends were cut back, 1 base at V and 5 bases at J, with 9 bases in the middle. The CDR3 reads CASSLSSGTGELFF. The CDR3 nucleotides read TGCGCCAGCAGCTTGTCCTCAGGGACCGGGGAGCTGTTTTTT.

This clonotype was seen ten or more times. V and J are TRBV5-1 and TRBJ1-5; TRBD1 might be the D (5 bases). The CDR3 runs 15 residues. Trimming took off 4 bases at V and 7 bases at J, with 18 bases between the two ends. Germline V gene data show CDR1 as SGHRS and CDR2 as YFSETQ. In DNA form, the CDR3 reads TGCGCCAGCAGCGTCCGAGCAGGGATGGGCCAGCCCCAGCATTTT. This gives the protein CASSVRAGMGQPQHF.

This clonotype was seen more than once but under ten times. J is TRBJ2-7 and V is TRBV12-3 or TRBV12-4; TRBD2 is a possible D gene (6 bases). The CDR3 has 12 amino acids. Deletions cut 2 bases from V and 10 bases from J, with 12 bases between. The chain's CDR3 is CASSLIWGEQYF. The CDR3, as DNA: TGTGCCAGCAGTTTAATTTGGGGGGAACAGTACTTC.

This clonotype was observed many times. V is TRBV15 and J is TRBJ1-2; D perhaps matches TRBD1 (5 bases). Trimming shortened V by 0 bases and J by 4 bases, and 15 bases separated the two germline ends. From germline, CDR1 is LNHNV and CDR2 YYDKDF (reference sequence). This CDR3 is 16 amino acids long. The chain's CDR3 is CATSRDPSRVAYGYTF. The CDR3 nucleotides are TGTGCCACCAGCAGAGATCCCAGCAGGGTGGCCTATGGCTACACCTTC. The whole variable domain, remainder taken from reference TRBV15 and TRBJ1-2, is DAMVIQNPRYQVTQFGKPVTLSCSQTLNHNVMYWYQQKSSQAPKLLFHYYDKDFNNEADTPDNFQSRRPNTSFCFLDIRSPGLGDTAMYLCATSRDPSRVAYGYTFGSGTRLTVV.

This clonotype has just a few counts. The rearrangement joins TRBV20-1 to TRBJ1-2, with TRBD1 identical over 7 bases. Trimming removed 1 base from V and 3 bases from J; junction bases left unmatched: 20. Per germline, CDR1 DFQATT and CDR2 SNEGSKA (reference sequence). This CDR3 has 19 residues. The CDR3 nucleotides read TGCAGTGCTAGAGCCTTAACACCGCCCTGGGACAGCGCCTACTATGGCTACACCTTC. Protein sequence: CSARALTPPWDSAYYGYTF.

The V gene is TRBV10-3, the J gene TRBJ1-2; 12 nucleotides align to TRBD1. This CDR3 has 16 residues. Trimming at V came to 5 bases and at J to 3 bases, leaving 7 bases not matched to a gene. Germline CDR1 and CDR2: ENHRY and SYGVKD. The CDR3 nucleotides are TGTGCCATCAGTTACCAGGGACAGGGGGCTGACTATGGCTACACCTTC. Protein: CAISYQGQGADYGYTF.

V gene TRBV5-1 combines with J gene TRBJ2-2; a possible D gene is TRBD1 (6 bases). V lost 4 bases, J lost 4 bases, and 14 bases lay in between. The CDR3 covers 15 residues. Germline CDR1 SGHRS, CDR2 YFSETQ. As DNA, the CDR3 is TGCGCCAGCAGCCAGGACAGACCGACCACCGGGGAGCTGTTTTTT. Protein product: CASSQDRPTTGELFF.

This clonotype was counted ten times or more. The genes are TRBV29-1 and TRBJ1-3, with D possibly being TRBD1 (5 bases). There are 15 residues in the CDR3. Germline V CDR1 and CDR2: SQVTM, ANQGSEA. Between the trimmed V and J ends, which lost 3 bases and 4 bases, there was a span of 16 bases. The CDR3 coding sequence is TGCAGCGTTGATGGGGGGTCGTCCTCAGGAAACACCATATATTTT. Its protein is CSVDGGSSSGNTIYF.

The rearrangement links TRBV4-1 to TRBJ1-2, with a possible D match to TRBD1 (6 bases). The germline gives CDR1 MGHRA, CDR2 YSYEKL. The V and J ends lost 6 bases and 8 bases respectively, with 13 bases between them. The CDR3 has 12 residues. The CDR3 DNA reads TGCGCCAGCAGGTACAGGGCTGGCGGCTACACCTTC. Translating it yields CASRYRAGGYTF.

This clonotype has a handful of counts. V and J are TRBV9 and TRBJ1-1, with 9 bases that match TRBD1. J lost 0 bases, V lost 3 bases, and 3 bases had no gene match. Germline V gene data show CDR1 as SGDLS and CDR2 as YYNGEE. The length of the CDR3 is 15 residues. The CDR3 sequence: CASSGRQGVNTEAFF. CDR3 in DNA: TGTGCCAGCAGCGGAAGACAGGGGGTGAACACTGAAGCTTTCTTT.

This clonotype was recorded at least ten times. CDR3 in DNA: TGTGCCAGCAGCTTTAGCTGGTTCACCGGGGAGCTGTTTTTT. Translation: CASSFSWFTGELFF. The J gene is TRBJ2-2, the V gene TRBV7-2; D is uncertain. V was pared by 3 bases and J by 4 bases, with 9 bases between. The CDR3 is 14 residues long. CDR1 and CDR2 from the germline V gene are SGHTA and FQGNSA.

The CDR3 DNA reads TGCGCCAGCAGCTTGGGAACCGGGACAGGATTGGCTGGGGCCAACGTCCTGACTTTC. This gives the protein CASSLGTGTGLAGANVLTF. The rearrangement links TRBV5-1 to TRBJ2-6, with 8 bases identical to TRBD1. Trimming took 0 bases from V and 2 from J; bases not matched to a gene: 10. The CDR3 is 19 residues long. Per the germline V gene, CDR1 is SGHRS and CDR2 is YFSETQ. The whole variable domain, filled in from reference TRBV5-1 and TRBJ2-6, reads KAGVTQTPRYLIKTRGQQVTLSCSPISGHRSVSWYQQTPGQGLQFLFEYFSETQRNKGNFPGRFSGRQFSNSRSEMNVSTLELGDSALYLCASSLGTGTGLAGANVLTFGAGSRLTVL.

The table lists this clonotype with a few counts. The chain employs TRBV12-3 or TRBV12-4 and TRBJ2-7; D gene uncertain. This CDR3 region has 13 residues. Trimming removed 8 bases from V and 8 bases from J, with 19 bases in between. The CDR3 loop is CASLQLGDMKQYF. The CDR3 bases are TGTGCCAGCCTCCAGCTTGGGGATATGAAGCAGTACTTC.

A note on this clonotype: The junction differs from germline at one of its ends, possibly a read error. This chain links TRBV7-9 with TRBJ1-4, with TRBD1 matching 10 bases. Germline values: CDR1 SEHNR, CDR2 FQNEAQ (reference sequence). This CDR3 is 14 amino acids long. CDR3 DNA sequence: TGTGCCAGGAGCTGGGACAGGGGAAATGAAAAACTGTTTTTT. It codes for CARSWDRGNEKLFF.

This sequence joins TRBV6-5 and TRBJ1-2, with D unresolved. Germline V gene sequence: CDR1 MNHEY, CDR2 SVGAGI. The length of the CDR3 is 13 residues. V was pared by 7 bases and J by 4 bases, with 13 bases between. The CDR3 is CASNGQEGYGYTF. The CDR3 bases are TGTGCCAGCAACGGGCAGGAGGGCTATGGCTACACCTTC.